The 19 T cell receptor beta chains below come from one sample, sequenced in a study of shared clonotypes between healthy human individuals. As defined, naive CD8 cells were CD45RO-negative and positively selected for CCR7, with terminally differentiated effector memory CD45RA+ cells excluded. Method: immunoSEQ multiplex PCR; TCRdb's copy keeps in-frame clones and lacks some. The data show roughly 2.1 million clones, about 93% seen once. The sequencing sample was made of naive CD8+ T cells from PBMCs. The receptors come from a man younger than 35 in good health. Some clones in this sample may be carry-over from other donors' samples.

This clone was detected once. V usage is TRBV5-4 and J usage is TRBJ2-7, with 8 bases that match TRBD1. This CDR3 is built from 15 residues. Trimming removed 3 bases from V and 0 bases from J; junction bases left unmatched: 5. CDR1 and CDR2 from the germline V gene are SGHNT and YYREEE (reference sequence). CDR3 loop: CASSWTGTASYEQYF. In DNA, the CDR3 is TGTGCCAGCAGCTGGACAGGGACTGCCTCCTACGAGCAGTACTTC.

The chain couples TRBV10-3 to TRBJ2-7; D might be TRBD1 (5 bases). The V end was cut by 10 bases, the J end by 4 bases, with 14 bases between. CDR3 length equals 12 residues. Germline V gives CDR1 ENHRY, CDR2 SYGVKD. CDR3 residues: CATGPGAYEQYF. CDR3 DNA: TGTGCCACCGGACCTGGGGCTTACGAGCAGTACTTC.

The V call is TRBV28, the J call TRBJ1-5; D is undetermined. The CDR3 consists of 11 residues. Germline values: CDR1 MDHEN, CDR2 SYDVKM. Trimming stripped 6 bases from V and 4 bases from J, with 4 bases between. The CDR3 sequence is CASRQNQPQHF. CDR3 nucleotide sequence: TGTGCCAGCAGACAAAATCAGCCCCAGCATTTT.

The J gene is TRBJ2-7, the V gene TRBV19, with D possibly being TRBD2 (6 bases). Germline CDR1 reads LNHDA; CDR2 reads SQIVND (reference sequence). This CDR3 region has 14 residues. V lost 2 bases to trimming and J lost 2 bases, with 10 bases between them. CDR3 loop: CASSIRERAYEQYF. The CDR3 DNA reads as TGTGCCAGTAGTATACGGGAGAGAGCCTACGAGCAGTACTTC.

The CDR3 sequence is CASSMTSGELFF. DNA of the CDR3: TGTGCCAGCAGCATGACTAGCGGGGAGCTGTTTTTT. V usage is TRBV7-9 and J usage is TRBJ2-2; TRBD2 is a possible D gene (6 bases). The V end lost 5 bases, the J end lost 7 bases, and 8 bases lay between the germline ends. This CDR3 is 12 amino acids long. Germline CDR1 reads SEHNR; CDR2 reads FQNEAQ (reference sequence). The whole variable domain, filled in from reference TRBV7-9 and TRBJ2-2, reads DTGVSQNPRHKITKRGQNVTFRCDPISEHNRLYWYRQTLGQGPEFLTYFQNEAQLEKSRLLSDRFSAERPKGSFSTLEIQRTEQGDSAMYLCASSMTSGELFFGEGSRLTVL.

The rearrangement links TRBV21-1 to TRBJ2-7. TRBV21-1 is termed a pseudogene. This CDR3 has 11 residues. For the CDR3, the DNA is TGTGCCAGAACAATACGGCTCGAGCAGTACTTC. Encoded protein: CARTIRLEQYF.

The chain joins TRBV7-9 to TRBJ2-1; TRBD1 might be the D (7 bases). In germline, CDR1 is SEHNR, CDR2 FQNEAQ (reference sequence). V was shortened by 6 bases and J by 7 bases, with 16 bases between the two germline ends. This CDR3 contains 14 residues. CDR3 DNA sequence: TGTGCCAGCAGGACAGGAGCAGGGGGGAATGAGCAGTTCTTC. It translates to CASRTGAGGNEQFF.

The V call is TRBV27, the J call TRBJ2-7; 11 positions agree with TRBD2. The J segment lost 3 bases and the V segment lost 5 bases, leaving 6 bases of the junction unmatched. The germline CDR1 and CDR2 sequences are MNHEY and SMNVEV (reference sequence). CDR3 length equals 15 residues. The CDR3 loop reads CASSMRLAGFYEQYF. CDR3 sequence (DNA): TGTGCCAGCAGTATGAGACTAGCGGGATTCTACGAGCAGTACTTC.

CDR3 amino acids: CASSPHRGLVNTEAFF. CDR3 bases: TGTGCCAGCAGCCCCCACAGGGGGCTGGTGAACACTGAAGCTTTCTTT. The chain links TRBV7-2 to TRBJ1-1; 9 positions match TRBD1. CDR1 is SGHTA, CDR2 FQGNSA, per germline. The V gene end was trimmed by 5 bases and the J gene end by 0 bases; junction bases not matched to a gene: 7. This CDR3 is built from 16 residues.

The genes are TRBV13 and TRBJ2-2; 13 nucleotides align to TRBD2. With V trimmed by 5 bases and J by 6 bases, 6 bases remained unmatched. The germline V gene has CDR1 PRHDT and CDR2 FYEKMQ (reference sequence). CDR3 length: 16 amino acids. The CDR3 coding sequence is TGTGCCAGCAGCCCGGGGACTAGCGGGAAAGCCGGGGAGCTGTTTTTT. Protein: CASSPGTSGKAGELFF. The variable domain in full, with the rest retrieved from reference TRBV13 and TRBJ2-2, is AAGVIQSPRHLIKEKRETATLKCYPIPRHDTVYWYQQGPGQDPQFLISFYEKMQSDKGSIPDRFSAQQFSDYHSELNMSSLELGDSALYFCASSPGTSGKAGELFFGEGSRLTVL.

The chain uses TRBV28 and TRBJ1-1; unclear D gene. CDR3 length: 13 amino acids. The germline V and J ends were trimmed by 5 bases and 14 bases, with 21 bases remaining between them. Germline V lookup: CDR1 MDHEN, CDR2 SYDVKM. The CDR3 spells CASSPPWDPERFF. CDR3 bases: TGTGCCAGCAGTCCCCCTTGGGATCCCGAGAGGTTCTTT.

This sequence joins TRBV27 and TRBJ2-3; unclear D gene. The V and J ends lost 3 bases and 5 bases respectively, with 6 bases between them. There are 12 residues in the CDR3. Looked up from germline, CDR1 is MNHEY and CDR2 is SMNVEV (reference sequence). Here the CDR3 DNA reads TGTGCCAGCAGTTTTACTCGAGATACGCAGTATTTT. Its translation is CASSFTRDTQYF.

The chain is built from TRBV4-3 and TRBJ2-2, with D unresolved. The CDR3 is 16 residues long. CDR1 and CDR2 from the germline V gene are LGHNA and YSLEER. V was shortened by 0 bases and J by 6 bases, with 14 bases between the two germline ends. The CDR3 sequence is CASSQDWASSSGELFF. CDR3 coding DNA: TGCGCCAGCAGCCAAGATTGGGCTAGTTCGTCCGGGGAGCTGTTTTTT.

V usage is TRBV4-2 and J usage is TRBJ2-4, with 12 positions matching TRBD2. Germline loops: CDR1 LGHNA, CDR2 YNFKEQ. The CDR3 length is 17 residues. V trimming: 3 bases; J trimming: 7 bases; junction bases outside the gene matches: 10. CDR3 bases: TGTGCCAGCAGCCAGGCATGGACTAGCGGGACGGCTAACATTCAGTACTTC. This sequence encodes CASSQAWTSGTANIQYF.

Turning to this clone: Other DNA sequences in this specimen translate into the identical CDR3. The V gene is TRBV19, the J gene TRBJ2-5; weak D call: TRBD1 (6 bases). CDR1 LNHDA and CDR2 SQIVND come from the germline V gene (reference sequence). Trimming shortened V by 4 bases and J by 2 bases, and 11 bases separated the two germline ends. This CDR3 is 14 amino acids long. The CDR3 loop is CASSTRTVQETQYF. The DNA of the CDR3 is TGTGCCAGTAGTACCCGGACAGTTCAAGAGACCCAGTACTTC.

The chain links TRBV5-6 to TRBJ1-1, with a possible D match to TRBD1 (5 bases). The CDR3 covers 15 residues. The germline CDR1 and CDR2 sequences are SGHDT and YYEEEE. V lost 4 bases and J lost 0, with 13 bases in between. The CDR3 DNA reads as TGTGCCAGCAGCGGAACAGGCTTATTGAACACTGAAGCTTTCTTT. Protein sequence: CASSGTGLLNTEAFF.

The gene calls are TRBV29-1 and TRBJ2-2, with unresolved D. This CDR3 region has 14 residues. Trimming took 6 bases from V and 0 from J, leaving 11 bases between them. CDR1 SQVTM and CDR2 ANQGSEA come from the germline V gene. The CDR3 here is CSVVASTNTGELFF. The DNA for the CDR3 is TGCAGCGTAGTAGCCTCTACGAACACCGGGGAGCTGTTTTTT.

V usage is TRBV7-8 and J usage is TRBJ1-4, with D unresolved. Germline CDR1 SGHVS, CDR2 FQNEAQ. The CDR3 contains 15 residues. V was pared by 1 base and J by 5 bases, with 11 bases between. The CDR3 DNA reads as TGTGCCAGCAGCTTAGGGACCGGACGGAATGAAAAACTGTTTTTT. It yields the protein CASSLGTGRNEKLFF.

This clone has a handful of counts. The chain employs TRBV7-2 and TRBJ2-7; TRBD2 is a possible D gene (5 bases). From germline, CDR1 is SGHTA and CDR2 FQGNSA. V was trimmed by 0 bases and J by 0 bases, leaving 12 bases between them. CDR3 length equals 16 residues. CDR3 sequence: CASSLADSESSYEQYF. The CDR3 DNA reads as TGTGCCAGCAGCTTAGCAGATAGCGAGAGCTCCTACGAGCAGTACTTC.